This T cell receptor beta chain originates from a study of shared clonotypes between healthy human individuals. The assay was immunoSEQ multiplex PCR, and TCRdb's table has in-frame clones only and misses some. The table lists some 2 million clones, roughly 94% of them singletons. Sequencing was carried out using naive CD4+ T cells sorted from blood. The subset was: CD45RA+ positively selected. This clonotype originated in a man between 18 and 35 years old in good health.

CDR3 bases: TGCGCCAGCAGAGGCCAGGGCCACCAGCCCCAGCATTTT. As protein: CASRGQGHQPQHF. This chain links TRBV10-2 with TRBJ1-5, with D possibly TRBD1 on 5 matching bases. Germline CDR1 is WSHSY and CDR2 is SAAADI. Trimming took off 6 bases at V and 7 bases at J, with 13 bases between the two ends. The CDR3 is 13 residues long.